This T cell receptor (beta chain) originates from a study of blood T cells in healthy people across ages. This clonotype appeared a few times. As yet, its antigen is unknown. Study conclusions and caveats: As age increased, TCR beta diversity per million T cells fell in a roughly linear fashion.

A sample-barcoded 5' primer and a J-beta primer mix were used in a second PCR of roughly 7 to 12 cycles. TCRdb ran MiXCR on the 5' RACE reads and lists one entry per CDR3 protein. This sample has 2 million or so distinct CDR3 sequences; about 50% occur once, and the top ten carry around 2.1%. Trimming pared 4 bases from V and 3 bases from J, leaving 13 bases between. Germline CDR1 SGHRS, CDR2 YFSETQ. This CDR3 has 14 residues. The rearrangement uses TRBV5-1 and TRBJ2-5; D may be TRBD1 or TRBD2 (5 bases each). The receptor's source is a woman between 40 and 55 years old in good health. The sample comprised blood. The CDR3, as DNA: TGCGCCAGCAGCCTGACAAGGGGAGAAGAGACCCAGTACTTC. This gives the protein CASSLTRGEETQYF.